Given below is one TCR beta chain in context. This specimen belongs to a study of blood T cell repertoires in COVID-19. The method was immunoSEQ multiplex PCR; TCRdb's version includes in-frame clones alone and lacks a portion of them. The sample holds under 200,000 clones; about 82% are singletons and the top ten take 5.6%. Sequenced sample: PBMCs or T cells enriched from blood (not recorded which). This TCR was recovered from a man in his forties or fifties with acute COVID-19.

The CDR3 spells CASSLQASYEQYF. The CDR3 nucleotides are TGTGCCAGCAGCTTGCAGGCCTCCTACGAGCAGTACTTC. The chain couples TRBV5-6 to TRBJ2-7; D gene ambiguous. Per germline, CDR1 SGHDT and CDR2 YYEEEE. CDR3 size: 13 residues. V lost 1 base to trimming and J lost 0 bases, with 5 bases between them.